This T cell receptor (beta chain) was found in a study of blood T cells in healthy people across ages. Primed by a sample-barcoded 5' primer and a J-beta primer mix, a second PCR proceeded for about 7 to 11 cycles. Each CDR3 protein is one row after TCRdb ran MiXCR on the 5' RACE reads. The table shows around 1,000,000 distinct CDR3 sequences, with approximately 25% occurring only once. CDR3 length equals 13 residues. Germline lookup yields CDR1 DFQATT and CDR2 SNEGSKA (reference sequence). These same records also appear under a second study, on T cells of mothers and their children.

The specimen was blood. The receptor was isolated from a girl aged 2 to 10 in good health. The gene calls are TRBV20-1 and TRBJ2-5; tentatively, D is TRBD1 (5 bases). The tail of the sequence fits TRBJ2-1 better, so the J call may be wrong. As DNA, the CDR3 is TGCAGTGCTAGGCATAGGGGTGACAATGAGCAGTTCTTC. Translating it yields CSARHRGDNEQFF.